This entry is about one TCR beta chain. The Seattle patients joined while their infection was active and were tracked longitudinally afterward. These data come from a study of blood T cell repertoires in COVID-19. Study details: Some COVID-19 samples were acute and others convalescent; all came from the United States, Italy and Spain. T cells, B-cell-depleted T cells, or PBMCs supplied cDNA or gDNA.

Per the authors' pipeline: Reference gene primer amplification in the assay estimated nucleated cell counts. Profiled with immunoSEQ multiplex PCR; TCRdb holds only in-frame clones, not every one. The V and J calls and clone size come from that table; D and trimming were worked out from the DNA. The table shows 330,000 or so clones, with approximately 90% occurring only once. CDR3 size: 15 residues. V was clipped by 8 bases and J by 0 bases, with 16 bases between them. Germline V gene sequence: CDR1 PRHDT, CDR2 FYEKMQ (reference sequence). The chain recombines TRBV13 with TRBJ1-1; possible D gene TRBD1, 6 bases. The receptor was derived from a man aged 30-40 years with COVID-19, enrolled during active disease. Source material: peripheral blood. The DNA for the CDR3 is TGTGCCAGCCGCCAAAGGGGGGGATTGAACACTGAAGCTTTCTTT. Translated, it gives CASRQRGGLNTEAFF.